This T cell receptor (beta chain) was documented in a study of blood T cell repertoires in COVID-19. Study summary: The United States, Italy and Spain provided the acute and convalescent COVID-19 samples.

Authors' data handling: Amplifying reference gene primers gave estimates of nucleated cell counts. Data came from immunoSEQ multiplex PCR; TCRdb stores just in-frame clones and leaves some out. V, J and clone size are those of that table, while D and trimming were read from the DNA. The table lists about 260,000 clones, about 81% of them singletons, with approximately 4% in the top ten. This CDR3 comprises 16 residues. Between the trimmed V and J ends, which lost 0 bases and 4 bases, there was a span of 15 bases. CDR1 SGHAT and CDR2 FQDESV come from the germline V gene (reference sequence). Participants were aged about 18 to 90 years, lived in roughly 25 US areas, and enrolled virtually. Cohorts were based on clinical histories the participants reported.

Sequences were obtained from PBMCs or T cells enriched from blood (not recorded which). This receptor was identified in a man in his thirties or forties with acute COVID-19. This chain connects TRBV11-1 to TRBJ2-5; D might be TRBD2 (7 bases). CDR3 loop: CASSLAPGGPGETQYF. CDR3 sequence (DNA): TGTGCCAGCAGCTTAGCCCCGGGGGGCCCTGGAGAGACCCAGTACTTC.